This T cell receptor beta chain was sequenced during a study of cytomegalovirus exposure and HLA in healthy donors (dated by TCRdb to between 2016 and 2019). Background on the whole study: According to a later analysis, the 110 or so validation repertoires were produced on the same platform as the roughly 600 repertoires of the first cohort. The study aimed to test whether signatures of past pathogen exposure could be identified by cataloging public T cell receptors. In addition to the first cohort of 650 to 750 subjects, a separate validation cohort of about 120 different subjects was used. The study combined high-throughput TCR immunosequencing, statistical association of individual TCRs with disease status, and machine learning to predict cytomegalovirus infection status.

Beyond this particular receptor, the publication reports: The authors suggested that the approach could potentially be generalized to other disease states and immunological phenotypes. The classifier was reported to diagnose cytomegalovirus status with high specificity and sensitivity in both the original and validation cohorts. In the study, 150 to 200 TCR beta chains were listed as associated with cytomegalovirus. Of the cluster scores, approximately 94% were above 0 in a later analysis, which found that TCRs clustered in the first cohort also tended to co-occur in the 120 or so validation repertoires. A later analysis lacked HLA typing for the validation cohort, so it scored co-occurrence in that cohort across all 120 repertoires. A few of the identified cytomegalovirus-associated TCR beta chains were confirmed in vitro to be specific for cytomegalovirus antigens. Most TCR sequences were seen in very few donors, while some public TCRs were found in many individuals.

Donors formed part of the validation cohort, which comprised fewer than 150 subjects and was distinct from the first cohort of several hundred subjects. The CDR3 covers 13 residues, taking in both the cysteine and the phenylalanine. CDR3 DNA only is kept here, 39 bases in frame from base 1. As encoded in the germline V gene, CDR1 is SNHLY while CDR2 is FYNNEI. V is reduced by 7 bases and J by 7 bases, leaving a spacing of 17 bases between them. Worth noting for this clone: Its recognized antigen is unknown. The input lacks base qualities; no much larger clone sits a single base away.

Receptor amplification or capture employed the immunoSEQ multiplex PCR assay. The paper's processing steps were these. A statistical classification framework was built for diagnosing cytomegalovirus status from the catalog of TCR beta chain sequences. Entries here come from immuneACCESS through TCRdb and include only in-frame sequences with V and J called. Some clones fail to appear in such tables; in the studies checked, an unresolved V gene covers under half of the shortfall, and the cause of the remainder is unknown. V and J calls plus clone size are reproduced from that table; the DNA served to infer D and trimming. The sample has about 78,000 clones on record, about 96% of them singletons. Jointly, the top ten make up less than 2% of the sample.

The rearrangement joined TRBV2 to TRBJ2-7, with TRBD2 tentatively as D gene (6 bases match). The clonotype originates from a young man in good health and CMV-seropositive. The sequencing sample was made of PBMCs. This receptor carries the CDR3 CASKFSGMGEQYF. The bases are TGTGCCAGCAAATTTAGCGGTATGGGGGAGCAGTACTTC.